A selection of T cell receptor beta chains follows, all from one sample in a study of T-cell memory formation after mild COVID-19. One entry per CDR3 protein, called by TCRdb with MiXCR from the 5' RACE reads. Among fewer than 350,000 distinct CDR3 sequences listed, about a sixth were seen once. The sample comprised PBMCs or a T cell subset sorted from them (not recorded which). The origin of the receptors is a man aged 18 to 30 who had mild COVID-19 (a few samples of this study predate the infection). Cell type and time point are not known. Both conserved end residues are part of each CDR3. D genes are given only for firm matches. Where a row states a size, it is once, few, many or the class of an expanded clone; other rows omit it.

TRBV28	TRBD1	NA	TRBJ1-1	TGTGCCAGCATTCCTCACGACAGGGGAGACACTGAAGCTTTCTTT	CASIPHDRGDTEAFF
TRBV7-2	TRBD1	many	TRBJ1-2	TGTGCCAGCAGCGTAGACAGGGAATTCACCTTC	CASSVDREFTF
TRBV12-3/TRBV12-4	NA	many	TRBJ2-5	TGTGCCAGCAGTTTCACAGGCCAAGAGACCCAGTACTTC	CASSFTGQETQYF
TRBV4-3	NA	NA	TRBJ2-2	TGCGCCAGCAGCCAGGCTCCAGCGAACACCGGGGAGCTGTTTTTT	CASSQAPANTGELFF
TRBV28	TRBD1	few	TRBJ1-2	TGTGCCAGCAGAGGGGGCTCAGAGGGATACACCTTC	CASRGGSEGYTF
TRBV5-1	TRBD1	few	TRBJ1-5	TGCGCCAGCAGGGAGGGACAGGGGTTTCAGCCCCAGCATTTT	CASREGQGFQPQHF
TRBV28	NA	few	TRBJ2-2	TGTGCCAGCAGCCGGGGACACCGGCCCGGGGAGCTGTTTTTT	CASSRGHRPGELFF
TRBV30	NA	many	TRBJ2-7	TGTGCCTGGAGCAAACAGGTCCTGACCGCCTACGAGCAGTACTTC	CAWSKQVLTAYEQYF
TRBV27	TRBD1	NA	TRBJ2-2	TGTGCCAGCAGCCCCACCGGGACAGGGAACACCGGGGAGCTGTTTTTT	CASSPTGTGNTGELFF
TRBV5-1	TRBD2	few	TRBJ2-2	TGCGCCAGCAAGGAGGGAGGGACCGGGGAGCTGTTTTTT	CASKEGGTGELFF
TRBV7-6	NA	few	TRBJ2-2	TGTGCCAGCAGCATCCACCGCGAGGACGCCCGGGAGCTGTTTTTT	CASSIHREDARELFF
TRBV4-2	NA	few	TRBJ2-7	TGTGCCAGCAGCCAAGATTTTCAGCACCGAATGGGTTACGAGCAGTACTTC	CASSQDFQHRMGYEQYF
TRBV5-6	NA	NA	TRBJ1-1	TGTGCCAGCAGCTGGGGGGGGGTCACTGAAGCTTTCTTT	CASSWGGVTEAFF
TRBV7-2	TRBD1	NA	TRBJ2-7	TGTGCCAGCAGCCCGAAGACAGGGGCTTACGAGCAGTACTTC	CASSPKTGAYEQYF
TRBV12-3/TRBV12-4	NA	NA	TRBJ2-7	TGTGCCAGCAGTTTGTTGGGAATCAACGAGCAGTACTTC	CASSLLGINEQYF
TRBV6-2/TRBV6-3	NA	few	TRBJ1-5	TGTGCCAGCAGTTACGTGGGGGCTTGGCAGCCCCAGCATTTT	CASSYVGAWQPQHF
TRBV20-1	NA	NA	TRBJ2-3	TGCAGTGCTTCCGCGGTGGCGGGTACGCAGTATTTT	CSASAVAGTQYF
TRBV27	TRBD1	NA	TRBJ1-6	TGTGCCAGCAGTCCGACAGGGTTAAGTAATTCACCCCTCCACTTT	CASSPTGLSNSPLHF
TRBV10-3	NA	NA	TRBJ2-4	TGTGCCATCAGTGATCCCTCAACGGTAGCCAAAAACATTCAGTACTTC	CAISDPSTVAKNIQYF
TRBV5-1	TRBD2	many	TRBJ2-1	TGCGCCAGCAGCTTGGTTCTGGGGGGGTCCAATGAGCAGTTCTTC	CASSLVLGGSNEQFF
TRBV7-2	NA	few	TRBJ1-2	TGTGCCAGCAGCTTCATGGATGGCTATGGCTACACCTTC	CASSFMDGYGYTF
TRBV7-3	NA	NA	TRBJ2-3	TGTGCCAGCAGCCCCGCGGCTAGTCGGGGCACAGATACGCAGTATTTT	CASSPAASRGTDTQYF
TRBV2	NA	few	TRBJ2-7	TGTGCCAGCAGTGAAGCGCACTCCTACGAGCAGTACTTC	CASSEAHSYEQYF
TRBV29-1	NA	NA	TRBJ2-3	TGCAGCGTTGAAATCCCCCGATCCGGCACAGATACGCAGTATTTT	CSVEIPRSGTDTQYF
TRBV5-5	NA	NA	TRBJ1-2	TGTGCCAGCAGCAGCGCCCGGAGGGCCGGCAGGGGCTACACCTTC	CASSSARRAGRGYTF
TRBV19	NA	few	TRBJ1-1	TGTGCCAGTAGTTGGCCCTCTGGCATGGTGAACACTGAAGCTTTCTTT	CASSWPSGMVNTEAFF
TRBV7-9	NA	many	TRBJ1-5	TGTGCCAGCAGCAGTTACGAAGGGGGATATAGCAATCAGCCCCAGCATTTT	CASSSYEGGYSNQPQHF
TRBV4-3	NA	few	TRBJ2-7	TGCGCCAGCAGCCAAGGGGCAGAAGGTTTTTACGAGCAGTACTTC	CASSQGAEGFYEQYF
TRBV19	TRBD1	NA	TRBJ2-7	TGTGCCAGTAGTTCCATGGCAGGGGGCTCCTACGAGCAGTACTTC	CASSSMAGGSYEQYF
TRBV7-2	NA	many	TRBJ2-2	TGTGCCAGCAGCTTAATCCCTTTCGGGGAGCTGTTTTTT	CASSLIPFGELFF
TRBV28	NA	NA	TRBJ2-1	TGTGCCAGCAGTTTACCCACCGGCAGGGGAGGTAATGAGCAGTTCTTC	CASSLPTGRGGNEQFF
TRBV29-1	NA	few	TRBJ1-1	TGCAGCGTAAAGACTACGAACACTGAAGCTTTCTTT	CSVKTTNTEAFF
TRBV7-3	TRBD1	few	TRBJ2-1	TGTGCCAGCAGCTTACGATCTCCGGGACAGGGGAATAGTGAGCAGTTCTTC	CASSLRSPGQGNSEQFF
TRBV21-1	NA	NA	TRBJ1-1	TGTGCCAGCAGCAAAGGGGACAGGGAGGGCGGCACTGAAGCTTTCTTT	CASSKGDREGGTEAFF
TRBV15	NA	few	TRBJ1-5	TGTGCCACCAGCAGAGTCGGGGGGGCGAATCAGCCCCAGCATTTT	CATSRVGGANQPQHF
TRBV12-3/TRBV12-4	NA	NA	TRBJ2-5	TGTGCCAGCAGTTTGGAAGGCTTTGAGACCCAGTACTTC	CASSLEGFETQYF
TRBV29-1	NA	few	TRBJ2-7	TGCAGCGTTGGCAGAGACCCCCGGGAGCAGTACTTC	CSVGRDPREQYF
TRBV29-1	NA	few	TRBJ1-2	TGCAGCGTTGAATTTGGGAGTGGGACCGGAGGGGGCTACACCTTC	CSVEFGSGTGGGYTF
TRBV15	NA	NA	TRBJ2-3	TGTGCCACCAGCAGAGCTGGCAGGGGCCCAGATACGCAGTATTTT	CATSRAGRGPDTQYF
TRBV7-9	TRBD2	many	TRBJ2-4	TGTGCCAGCAGTTGGACTAGCGGGGTATCCAAAAACATTCAGTACTTC	CASSWTSGVSKNIQYF
TRBV6-5	NA	NA	TRBJ2-7	TGTGCCAGCAGTTACCCCCGCGCAGCCTCCTACGAGCAGTACTTC	CASSYPRAASYEQYF
TRBV6-1	NA	NA	TRBJ1-5	TGTGCCAGCACCCTTGAGGGGGACCAGCCCCAGCATTTT	CASTLEGDQPQHF
TRBV19	NA	few	TRBJ2-7	TGTGCCAGTAGTGGCGGGGGCGGTTGGTCCTACGAGCAGTACTTC	CASSGGGGWSYEQYF
TRBV4-3	NA	once	TRBJ2-7	TGCGCCAGCAGCCAAGATCGGGCAGGACCCTACGAGCAGTACTTC	CASSQDRAGPYEQYF
TRBV5-4	TRBD2	few	TRBJ2-3	TGTGCCAGCAGCTGGCGACTAGCGGGGGGTGGCACAGATACGCAGTATTTT	CASSWRLAGGGTDTQYF
TRBV6-5	NA	few	TRBJ1-1	TGTGCCAGCAGTTACTGGGGGGGCAGCGCTGAAGCTTTCTTT	CASSYWGGSAEAFF
TRBV6-1	TRBD2	many	TRBJ2-1	TGTGCCAGCAGGACCCTTAGACTAGCGGACAATGAGCAGTTCTTC	CASRTLRLADNEQFF
TRBV27	NA	NA	TRBJ2-7	TGTGCCAGCACCCCTGTGAAGTCAGTGGATCCCCACGAGCAGTACTTC	CASTPVKSVDPHEQYF
TRBV12-5	TRBD1	few	TRBJ1-4	TGTGCTAGTGGTTTCTTTACCCGGGACAGTAATGAAAAACTGTTTTTT	CASGFFTRDSNEKLFF
TRBV18	NA	many	TRBJ1-4	TGTGCCAGCTCACCAAACAGTAATGAAAAACTGTTTTTT	CASSPNSNEKLFF
TRBV3-1	NA	few	TRBJ2-2	TGTGCCAGCAGCCAAGTAGCACTCACCGGGGAGCTGTTTTTT	CASSQVALTGELFF
TRBV7-2	TRBD2	NA	TRBJ2-3	TGTGCCAGCAGAGTGCGGGGGGGCCGCCATACGCAGTATTTT	CASRVRGGRHTQYF
TRBV9	NA	NA	TRBJ2-1	TGTGCCAGCAGCCCATCGGGGCAGCAGCAGTTCTTC	CASSPSGQQQFF
TRBV6-1	TRBD1	NA	TRBJ1-2	TGTGCCAGCAGCACTAACAGGGGAAGTTACTATGGCTACACCTTC	CASSTNRGSYYGYTF
TRBV6-5	NA	NA	TRBJ2-7	TGTGCCAGCAGTTACCCGGGGGGACAGTTCCACTTC	CASSYPGGQFHF
TRBV29-1	TRBD1	few	TRBJ2-7	TGCAGCGGTTTAGTCCCGGGACAGGGTGGCGAGCAGTACTTC	CSGLVPGQGGEQYF
TRBV10-3	TRBD1	NA	TRBJ2-1	TGTGCCATCAGTGAGACATATGAGGGGGCGGCTGAGCAGTTCTTC	CAISETYEGAAEQFF
TRBV7-3	NA	NA	TRBJ2-3	TGTGCCAGCAGCTTAACGTTCGGGGATACGCAGTATTTT	CASSLTFGDTQYF
TRBV7-2	NA	few	TRBJ2-1	TGTGCCAGCAGTCCCCGACTAAGTGACCGAACGCAGTTCTTC	CASSPRLSDRTQFF
TRBV7-2	NA	few	TRBJ2-3	TGTGCCAGCAGAGGGTATGGAGGTAGTCCAGATACGCAGTATTTT	CASRGYGGSPDTQYF